The next 6 T cell receptor beta chains were all read from a single sample in a study of blood T cell repertoires in COVID-19. Profiled with immunoSEQ multiplex PCR; TCRdb holds only in-frame clones, not every one. This sample has around 270,000 clones; 65% to 85% occur once, and the top ten carry 1.5%. Sequences were obtained from peripheral blood. These receptors were taken from a woman between 35 and 50 years old who had recovered from COVID-19.

This chain joins TRBV5-1 and TRBJ2-1, with D uncertain. The germline V gene has CDR1 SGHRS and CDR2 YFSETQ. The V and J ends lost 0 bases and 8 bases respectively, with 9 bases between them. CDR3 size: 13 residues. CDR3 DNA: TGCGCCAGCAGCTTGGCCCCAGAACATGAGCAGTTCTTC. This encodes CASSLAPEHEQFF.

The chain links TRBV7-2 to TRBJ2-7; 12 nucleotides agree with TRBD1. The CDR3 loop spans 15 amino acids. The V segment lost 3 bases and the J segment 9 bases; nucleotides outside the gene matches: 9. CDR1 SGHTA and CDR2 FQGNSA come from the germline V gene. The CDR3 region is CASSLEGQGALGQYF. Written as DNA, the CDR3 is TGTGCCAGCAGCTTGGAGGGACAGGGGGCGCTTGGGCAGTACTTC. The variable domain in full, completed from reference TRBV7-2 and TRBJ2-7, reads GAGVSQSPSNKVTEKGKDVELRCDPISGHTALYWYRQSLGQGLEFLIYFQGNSAPDKSGLPSDRFSAERTGGSVSTLTIQRTQQEDSAVYLCASSLEGQGALGQYFGPGTRLTVT.

The chain has TRBV3-1 (or the pseudogene TRBV3-2) and TRBJ1-3, with D unresolved. This CDR3 contains 12 residues. V shed 7 bases and J shed 2 bases, with 6 bases lying between them. The germline CDR1 and CDR2 sequences are LGHDT and YNNKEL (reference sequence). CDR3 in amino acids: CASISAGNTIYF. In DNA, the CDR3 is TGTGCCAGCATATCAGCTGGAAACACCATATATTTT.

This chain uses TRBV27 with TRBJ2-6, with unresolved D. This CDR3 contains 15 residues. With 4 bases removed from V and 1 base from J, the gap between germline ends came to 8 bases. Germline lookup yields CDR1 MNHEY and CDR2 SMNVEV (reference sequence). The CDR3 nucleotides are TGTGCCAGCAGTTCGAGAAGATCTGGGGCCAACGTCCTGACTTTC. This gives the protein CASSSRRSGANVLTF.

Points on this clone: Other DNA sequences of this sample code for an identical CDR3. The chain employs TRBV6-5 and TRBJ1-5, with TRBD1 as a possible D gene (5 bases). V lost 0 bases to trimming and J lost 7 bases, with 13 bases between them. Germline CDR1 is MNHEY and CDR2 is SVGAGI. There are 15 residues in the CDR3. CDR3 protein: CASSYSGQGSQPQHF. The CDR3 region has the DNA TGTGCCAGCAGTTACTCGGGGCAGGGCAGCCAGCCCCAGCATTTT.

The chain couples TRBV3-1 (or the pseudogene TRBV3-2) to TRBJ1-2; D not resolved. In germline, CDR1 is LGHDT, CDR2 YNNKEL (reference sequence). The germline V and J ends were trimmed by 2 bases and 8 bases, with 12 bases remaining between them. The CDR3 runs 13 residues. CDR3 residues: CASSQTNQRGYTF. The CDR3 nucleotides are TGTGCCAGCAGCCAAACCAATCAACGGGGCTACACCTTC.